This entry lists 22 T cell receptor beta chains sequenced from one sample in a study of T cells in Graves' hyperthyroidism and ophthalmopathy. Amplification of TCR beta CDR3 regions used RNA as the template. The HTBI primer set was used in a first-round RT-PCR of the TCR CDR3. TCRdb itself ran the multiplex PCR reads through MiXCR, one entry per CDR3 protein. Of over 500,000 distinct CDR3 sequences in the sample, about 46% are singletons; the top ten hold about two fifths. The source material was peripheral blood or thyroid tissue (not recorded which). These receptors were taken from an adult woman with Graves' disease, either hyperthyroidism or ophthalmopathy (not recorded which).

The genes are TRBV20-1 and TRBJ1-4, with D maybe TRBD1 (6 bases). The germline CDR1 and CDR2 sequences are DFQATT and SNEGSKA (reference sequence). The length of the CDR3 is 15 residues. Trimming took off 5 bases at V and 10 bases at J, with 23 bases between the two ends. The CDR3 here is CSAYTRDNLGGKLFF. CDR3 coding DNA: TGCAGTGCTTATACCCGGGACAACCTAGGAGGAAAACTGTTTTTT.

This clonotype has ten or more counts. CDR3 nucleotides: TGTGCCAGTAGTGTGGGACAGGCGGATGGCTACACCTTC. Translation: CASSVGQADGYTF. The gene calls are TRBV19 and TRBJ1-2, with 8 nucleotides matching TRBD1. The V gene's germline CDR1 is LNHDA and CDR2 SQIVND (reference sequence). Trimming took 5 bases from V and 6 from J; bases not matched to a gene: 5. The CDR3 runs 13 residues.

CDR3 bases: TGTGCCAGCAGTTCAGACAGATTCGTAAGCAATCAGCCCCAGCATTTT. Its protein is CASSSDRFVSNQPQHF. The chain carries TRBV6-2 or TRBV6-3 and TRBJ1-5; a weak D match, TRBD1 (5 bases). Trimming took off 4 bases at V and 1 base at J, with 14 bases between the two ends. Germline V gene sequence: CDR1 MNHEY, CDR2 SVGEGT. This CDR3 has 16 residues.

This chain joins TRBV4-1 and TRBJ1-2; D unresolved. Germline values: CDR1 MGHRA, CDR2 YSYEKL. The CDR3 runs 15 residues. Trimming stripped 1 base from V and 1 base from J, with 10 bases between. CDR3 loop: CASSQVSGHNYGYTF. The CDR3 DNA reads TGCGCCAGCAGCCAAGTTTCCGGGCATAACTATGGCTACACCTTC.

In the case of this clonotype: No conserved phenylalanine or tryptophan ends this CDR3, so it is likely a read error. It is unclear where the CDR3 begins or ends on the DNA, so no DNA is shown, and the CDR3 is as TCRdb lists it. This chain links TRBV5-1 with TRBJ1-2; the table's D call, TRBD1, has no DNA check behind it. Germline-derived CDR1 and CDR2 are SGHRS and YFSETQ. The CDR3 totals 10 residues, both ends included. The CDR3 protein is CASSLGGRMY.

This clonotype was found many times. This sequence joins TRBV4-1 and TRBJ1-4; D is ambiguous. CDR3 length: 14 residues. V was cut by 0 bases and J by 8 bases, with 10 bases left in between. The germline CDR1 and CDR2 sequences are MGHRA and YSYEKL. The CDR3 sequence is CASSQEQTSEKLFF. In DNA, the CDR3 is TGCGCCAGCAGCCAAGAACAGACCTCCGAAAAACTGTTTTTT.

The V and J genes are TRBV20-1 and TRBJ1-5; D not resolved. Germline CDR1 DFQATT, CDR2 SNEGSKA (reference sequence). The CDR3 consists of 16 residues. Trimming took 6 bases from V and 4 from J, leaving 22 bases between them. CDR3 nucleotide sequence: TGCAGTGCCGGGGTGGGCAGAGGTGTTGGTAATCAGCCCCAGCATTTT. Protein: CSAGVGRGVGNQPQHF.

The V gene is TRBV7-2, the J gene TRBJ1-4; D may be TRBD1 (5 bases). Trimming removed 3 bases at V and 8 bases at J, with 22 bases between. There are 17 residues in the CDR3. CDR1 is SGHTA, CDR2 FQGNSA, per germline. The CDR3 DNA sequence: TGTGCCAGCAGCTTCACCGGGACTAGCGGGGTAGGGGAAAAACTGTTTTTT. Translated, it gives CASSFTGTSGVGEKLFF.

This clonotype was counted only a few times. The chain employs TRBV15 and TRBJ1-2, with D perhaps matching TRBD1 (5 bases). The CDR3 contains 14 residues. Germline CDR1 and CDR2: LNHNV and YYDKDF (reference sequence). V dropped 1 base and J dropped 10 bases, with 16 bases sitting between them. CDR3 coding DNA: TGTGCCACCAGCAGAGGTGCGGGGCCGGGTCTCTACACCTTC. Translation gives CATSRGAGPGLYTF. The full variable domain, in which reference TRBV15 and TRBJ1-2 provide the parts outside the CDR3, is DAMVIQNPRYQVTQFGKPVTLSCSQTLNHNVMYWYQQKSSQAPKLLFHYYDKDFNNEADTPDNFQSRRPNTSFCFLDIRSPGLGDTAMYLCATSRGAGPGLYTFGSGTRLTVV.

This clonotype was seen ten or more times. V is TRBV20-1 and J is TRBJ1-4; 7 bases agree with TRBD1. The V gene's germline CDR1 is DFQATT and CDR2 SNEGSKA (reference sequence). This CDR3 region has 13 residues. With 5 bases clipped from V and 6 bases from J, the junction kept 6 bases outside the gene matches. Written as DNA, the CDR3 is TGCAGTGCTCAGACAGGGCGGGATGAAAAACTGTTTTTT. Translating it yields CSAQTGRDEKLFF.

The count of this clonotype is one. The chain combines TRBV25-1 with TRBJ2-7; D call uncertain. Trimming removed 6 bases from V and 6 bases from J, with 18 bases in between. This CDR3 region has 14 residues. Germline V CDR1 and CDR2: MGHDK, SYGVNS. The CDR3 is CASREMREVAEQYF. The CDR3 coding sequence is TGTGCCAGCAGGGAAATGAGAGAAGTCGCCGAGCAGTACTTC.

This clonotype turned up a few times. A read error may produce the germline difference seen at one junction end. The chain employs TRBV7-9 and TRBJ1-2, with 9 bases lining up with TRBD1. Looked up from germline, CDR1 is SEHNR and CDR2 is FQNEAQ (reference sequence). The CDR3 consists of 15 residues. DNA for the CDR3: TGCGCCAGCAGCTTACCGGGACAGGGACACTATGGCTACACCTTC. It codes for CASSLPGQGHYGYTF.

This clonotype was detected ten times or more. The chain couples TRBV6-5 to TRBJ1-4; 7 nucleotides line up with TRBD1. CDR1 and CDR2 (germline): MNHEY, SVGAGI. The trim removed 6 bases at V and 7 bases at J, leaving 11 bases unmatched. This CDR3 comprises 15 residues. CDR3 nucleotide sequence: TGTGCCAGCAGATCGCTGAAGGACAGGAGTGAAAAACTGTTTTTT. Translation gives CASRSLKDRSEKLFF.

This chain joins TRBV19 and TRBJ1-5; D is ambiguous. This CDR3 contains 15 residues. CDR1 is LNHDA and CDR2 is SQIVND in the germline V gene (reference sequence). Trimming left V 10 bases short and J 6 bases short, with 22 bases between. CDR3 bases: TGTGCCAATAACCCCCGGTTGGGTGGAGGTCAGCCCCAGCATTTT. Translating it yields CANNPRLGGGQPQHF.

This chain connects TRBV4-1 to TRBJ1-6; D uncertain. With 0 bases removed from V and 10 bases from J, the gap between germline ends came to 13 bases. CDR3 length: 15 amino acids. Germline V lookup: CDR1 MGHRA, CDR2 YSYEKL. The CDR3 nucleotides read TGCGCCAGCAGCCAAGAACGTAGCGGTGGGTCACCCCTCCACTTT. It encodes CASSQERSGGSPLHF.

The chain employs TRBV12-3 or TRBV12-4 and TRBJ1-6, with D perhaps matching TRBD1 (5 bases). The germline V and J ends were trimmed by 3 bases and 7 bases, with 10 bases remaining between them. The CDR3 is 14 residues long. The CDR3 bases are TGTGCCAGCAGTTTCCAGGGTGTAAATTCACCCCTCCACTTT. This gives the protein CASSFQGVNSPLHF.

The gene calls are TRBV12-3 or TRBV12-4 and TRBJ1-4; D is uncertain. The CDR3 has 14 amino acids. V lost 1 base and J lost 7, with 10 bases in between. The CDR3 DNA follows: TGTGCCAGCAGTTTAGGTGACGTCAGTGAAAAACTGTTTTTT. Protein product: CASSLGDVSEKLFF.

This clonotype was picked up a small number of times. This CDR3 reads CASSSDSLAEAFF. CDR3 DNA sequence: TGTGCCAGCAGTTCGGACAGTCTGGCTGAAGCTTTCTTT. V is TRBV6-5 and J is TRBJ1-1, with D possibly TRBD1 on 6 matching bases. Germline V gene lookup returns CDR1 MNHEY and CDR2 SVGAGI. The ends were cut back, 4 bases at V and 6 bases at J, with 12 bases in the middle. The CDR3 has 13 residues.

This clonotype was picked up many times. CDR3 loop: CASSATDRVGEKLFF. The CDR3 nucleotides are TGCGCCAGCAGCGCCACGGACAGGGTAGGGGAAAAACTGTTTTTT. V is TRBV4-1 and J is TRBJ1-4; 8 nucleotides agree with TRBD1. CDR3 size: 15 residues. Germline values: CDR1 MGHRA, CDR2 YSYEKL. After removal of 5 bases from V and 8 bases from J, the junction contained 10 bases not matched to a gene.

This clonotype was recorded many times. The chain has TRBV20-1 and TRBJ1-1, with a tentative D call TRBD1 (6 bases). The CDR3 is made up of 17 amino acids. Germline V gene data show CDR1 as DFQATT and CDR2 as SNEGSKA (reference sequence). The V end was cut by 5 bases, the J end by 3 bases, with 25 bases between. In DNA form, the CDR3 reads TGCAGTGCTCCAGCCTCGGGACACACGCCTTGGGACACTGAAGCTTTCTTT. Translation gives CSAPASGHTPWDTEAFF.

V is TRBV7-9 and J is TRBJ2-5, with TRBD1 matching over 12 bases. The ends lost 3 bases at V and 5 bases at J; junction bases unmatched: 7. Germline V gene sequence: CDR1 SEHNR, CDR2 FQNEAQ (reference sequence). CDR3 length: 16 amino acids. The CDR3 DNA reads TGTGCCAGCAGCTTCCAACGGGACAGGGGGCCCGAGACCCAGTACTTC. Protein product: CASSFQRDRGPETQYF.

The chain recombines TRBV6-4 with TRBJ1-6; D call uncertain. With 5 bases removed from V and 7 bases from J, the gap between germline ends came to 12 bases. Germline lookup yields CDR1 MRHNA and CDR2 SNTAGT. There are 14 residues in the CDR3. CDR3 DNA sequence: TGTGCCAGCAGTCCCGAGACCTGGAATTCACCCCTCCACTTT. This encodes CASSPETWNSPLHF.